Presented here are 30 T cell receptor beta chains from one specimen sequenced in a study of T cell repertoires in cytomegalovirus infection. Their antigens remain unidentified. TCRdb reprocessed the reads with MiXCR, giving one entry per CDR3 protein. The data hold about 57,000 distinct CDR3 sequences, with 20% to 25% observed a single time. The sequencing here drew on CD8+ T cells from cultured PBMCs, taken from culture after CMV antigen stimulation. The source of these receptors is a human donor in good health (CMV status not recorded). Some clones in this sample may be carry-over from other donors' samples.

This clonotype has just a few counts. The CDR3, as DNA: TGTGGGGGCGCTCACAAAAACATTCAGTACTTC. It encodes CGGAHKNIQYF. The J gene is TRBJ2-4, the V gene TRBV11-3; TRBD1 is a possible D gene (5 bases). The length of the CDR3 is 11 residues. CDR1 is SGHNT and CDR2 is YENEEA in the germline V gene.

This clonotype turned up a few times. The V gene is TRBV7-8, the J gene TRBJ2-5, with 8 bases fitting TRBD1. The length of the CDR3 is 15 residues. V was pared by 1 base and J by 1 base, with 2 bases of the junction left unmatched. The germline V gene has CDR1 SGHVS and CDR2 FQNEAQ. In DNA, the CDR3 is TGTGCCAGCAGCTTAGTTGGGACAGGCCAAGAGACCCAGTACTTC. It is translated as CASSLVGTGQETQYF.

This chain links TRBV20-1 with TRBJ1-2, with D tentatively TRBD1 (6 bases). Germline CDR1 DFQATT, CDR2 SNEGSKA (reference sequence). Trimming stripped 0 bases from V and 7 bases from J, with 18 bases between. The CDR3 has 15 amino acids. The CDR3 spells CSARDNWGGAGGYTF. The CDR3 DNA follows: TGCAGTGCTAGAGATAACTGGGGGGGCGCAGGTGGCTACACCTTC.

In this sample, this clonotype turned up a few times. The rearrangement joins TRBV27 to TRBJ1-4; the D is unclear. CDR1 is MNHEY, CDR2 SMNVEV, per germline (reference sequence). The CDR3 covers 15 residues. Trimming removed 5 bases at V and 0 bases at J, with 10 bases between. CDR3 loop: CASSTSLSTNEKLFF. CDR3 in DNA: TGTGCCAGCAGTACAAGTCTCTCAACTAATGAAAAACTGTTTTTT.

The chain employs TRBV19 and TRBJ1-1; D is undetermined. This CDR3 spans 16 amino acids. The V end was cut by 2 bases, the J end by 0 bases, with 13 bases between. Germline V gives CDR1 LNHDA, CDR2 SQIVND (reference sequence). CDR3 loop: CASSISHRLMNTEAFF. The CDR3 DNA follows: TGTGCCAGTAGTATATCGCACAGATTAATGAACACTGAAGCTTTCTTT.

The table lists this clonotype with many counts. The chain combines TRBV6-2 or TRBV6-3 with TRBJ2-7; D not certain. The ends were cut back, 7 bases at V and 3 bases at J, with 4 bases in the middle. The CDR3 spans 10 residues. Germline CDR1 and CDR2: MNHEY and SVGEGT. The CDR3 is CASKDYEQYF. DNA of the CDR3: TGTGCCAGCAAGGACTACGAGCAGTACTTC.

In its sample, this clonotype was seen a few times. V and J are TRBV5-6 and TRBJ2-1; D may be TRBD1 (6 bases). CDR1 and CDR2 (germline): SGHDT, YYEEEE. CDR3 size: 16 residues. The germline V and J ends were trimmed by 1 base and 2 bases, with 13 bases remaining between them. CDR3 sequence (DNA): TGTGCCAGCAGCTTGCCAACAGGGAGACCCTACAATGAGCAGTTCTTC. Its translation is CASSLPTGRPYNEQFF.

This clonotype has more than one count but fewer than ten. The CDR3 bases are TGCAGCGTGGAGGAGTACACTGAAGCTTTCTTT. Its translation is CSVEEYTEAFF. This chain joins TRBV29-1 and TRBJ1-1, with no clear D. Germline CDR1 and CDR2: SQVTM and ANQGSEA. This CDR3 spans 11 amino acids. Trimming took 6 bases from V and 3 from J, leaving 8 bases between them. Supplemented by reference TRBV29-1 and TRBJ1-1, the full variable domain reads SAVISQKPSRDICQRGTSLTIQCQVDSQVTMMFWYRQQPGQSLTLIATANQGSEATYESGFVIDKFPISRPNLTFSTLTVSNMSPEDSSIYLCSVEEYTEAFFGQGTRLTVV.

The chain carries TRBV27 and TRBJ1-5; D is uncertain. This CDR3 has 15 amino acids. Trimming removed 4 bases from V and 2 bases from J, with 12 bases in between. In germline, CDR1 is MNHEY, CDR2 SMNVEV (reference sequence). CDR3 sequence reads: CASSYDGGGNQPQHF. The DNA for the CDR3 is TGTGCCAGCAGTTATGACGGAGGTGGCAATCAGCCCCAGCATTTT.

This clonotype has ten or more counts. V and J are TRBV7-2 and TRBJ2-1; 11 nucleotides match TRBD2. The CDR3 consists of 16 residues. Germline V lookup: CDR1 SGHTA, CDR2 FQGNSA. The V and J ends lost 4 bases and 7 bases, in that order; junction bases with no gene match: 9. This CDR3 is CASSSLAGGLGNEQFF. The DNA of the CDR3 is TGTGCCAGCAGCTCCCTAGCGGGGGGACTGGGTAATGAGCAGTTCTTC.

This clonotype was counted a single time. The V and J genes are TRBV7-9 and TRBJ1-2; D not resolved. The CDR3 is 13 residues long. V lost 10 bases and J lost 5, with 17 bases in between. CDR1 is SEHNR, CDR2 FQNEAQ, per germline (reference sequence). The CDR3 nucleotides are TGTGCCATACAGATGGACCACGCTTATGGCTACACCTTC. This gives the protein CAIQMDHAYGYTF.

V is TRBV10-3 and J is TRBJ2-6; D is possibly TRBD1 (6 bases). This CDR3 comprises 17 residues. Trimming took 0 bases from V and 2 from J, leaving 11 bases between them. The germline V gene has CDR1 ENHRY and CDR2 SYGVKD. The CDR3 DNA is TGTGCCATCAGTGAGTCAGGGACACACCCTGGGGCCAACGTCCTGACTTTC. As protein: CAISESGTHPGANVLTF.

The chain is built from TRBV7-2 and TRBJ2-1; 8 nucleotides line up with TRBD1. CDR1 is SGHTA and CDR2 is FQGNSA in the germline V gene. CDR3 length: 15 amino acids. The trim removed 2 bases at V and 8 bases at J, leaving 8 bases unmatched. CDR3 DNA sequence: TGTGCCAGCAGCTTACGGGCAGGGGGCTTGGATGAGCAGTTCTTC. Its translation is CASSLRAGGLDEQFF.

The rearrangement links TRBV7-2 to TRBJ2-1; D is undetermined. The germline CDR1 and CDR2 sequences are SGHTA and FQGNSA. Trimming removed 5 bases from V and 4 bases from J, with 21 bases in between. The CDR3 totals 17 residues. CDR3 residues: CASSLTLSRRLYNEQFF. CDR3 nucleotides: TGTGCCAGCAGCCTAACCTTGTCCCGGCGGCTATACAATGAGCAGTTCTTC.

The table lists this clonotype with a few counts. This sequence joins TRBV4-1 and TRBJ2-1, with 8 bases aligning to TRBD1. Germline CDR1 and CDR2: MGHRA and YSYEKL. The CDR3 has 16 amino acids. The V gene end was trimmed by 0 bases and the J gene end by 3 bases; junction bases not matched to a gene: 4. The chain's CDR3 is CASSQDRQGHYNEQFF. The DNA of the CDR3 is TGCGCCAGCAGCCAAGATCGACAGGGGCACTACAATGAGCAGTTCTTC.

V is TRBV29-1 and J is TRBJ2-7, with a weak D call TRBD1 (6 bases). Germline CDR1 reads SQVTM; CDR2 reads ANQGSEA. Trimming took off 6 bases at V and 2 bases at J, with 14 bases between the two ends. The CDR3 sequence is 13 residues long. The CDR3 DNA follows: TGCAGCGTCTTCCTGACAGGTACCTACGAGCAGTACTTC. Protein sequence: CSVFLTGTYEQYF.

The rearrangement links TRBV28 to TRBJ1-5; D is possibly TRBD1 (5 bases). V was clipped by 4 bases and J by 1 base, with 11 bases between them. The germline V gene has CDR1 MDHEN and CDR2 SYDVKM. CDR3 size: 15 residues. CDR3 in DNA: TGTGCCAGCAGTTCTCCCCGGGACAGCAATCAGCCCCAGCATTTT. It is translated as CASSSPRDSNQPQHF.

This clonotype appeared a few times. In DNA form, the CDR3 reads TGTGCCAGCAGCTTGCGGTGGGAGTCGGGGGAAAAACTGTTTTTT. Translation: CASSLRWESGEKLFF. The chain carries TRBV7-2 and TRBJ1-4; D unresolved. The germline V gene encodes CDR1 SGHTA and CDR2 FQGNSA. Trimming stripped 3 bases from V and 8 bases from J, with 16 bases between. The CDR3 totals 15 residues.

The V and J genes are TRBV7-2 and TRBJ2-7; D possibly matches TRBD1 or TRBD2 (5 bases each). The V gene lost 0 bases and the J gene lost 3 bases, with 18 bases spanning the gap. The CDR3 totals 17 residues. CDR1 and CDR2 (germline): SGHTA, FQGNSA. Here the CDR3 reads CASSLAEVASQGYEQYF. CDR3 DNA sequence: TGTGCCAGCAGCTTAGCGGAAGTGGCTAGCCAGGGCTACGAGCAGTACTTC.

In this sample, this clonotype turned up many times. Compared with germline, one end of the junction differs, possibly owing to a read error. The rearrangement links TRBV7-7 to TRBJ1-4; 8 nucleotides align to TRBD1. Germline lookup yields CDR1 SSHAT and CDR2 FNYEAQ (reference sequence). This CDR3 is 15 amino acids long. In nucleotides, the CDR3 is TGTGCTAGCAGCTTAGGGACAGGACCTAATGAAAAACTGTTTTTT. Translated, it gives CASSLGTGPNEKLFF.

This clonotype has just a few counts. The chain couples TRBV7-8 to TRBJ1-5; tentative D call: TRBD1 (5 bases). CDR1 is SGHVS, CDR2 FQNEAQ, per germline. V lost 1 base to trimming and J lost 0 bases, with 16 bases between them. The CDR3 totals 18 residues. The CDR3 DNA reads TGTGCCAGCAGCTTAGATGACAGTAGACCCTATAGCAATCAGCCCCAGCATTTT. This sequence encodes CASSLDDSRPYSNQPQHF.

In this sample, this clonotype turned up many times. V is TRBV11-2 and J is TRBJ1-1; 9 nucleotides align to TRBD1. The CDR3 length is 17 residues. Germline V gene sequence: CDR1 SGHAT, CDR2 FQNNGV. V gave up 4 bases and J gave up 0 bases; unmatched junction bases: 9. The DNA for the CDR3 is TGTGCCAGCAGCTCTGATTCGGGACAGGGCCTGAACACTGAAGCTTTCTTT. This codes for CASSSDSGQGLNTEAFF.

By its share, this clonotype is large. The V call is TRBV7-6, the J call TRBJ2-5; D is unresolved. The CDR3 consists of 15 residues. Germline-derived CDR1 and CDR2 are SGHVS and FNYEAQ. V gave up 1 base and J gave up 5 bases, with 14 bases separating them. Written as DNA, the CDR3 is TGTGCCAGCAGCTTAGAGTTCACATCCGGGGAGACCCAGTACTTC. It yields the protein CASSLEFTSGETQYF.

The chain recombines TRBV4-1 with TRBJ1-1, with TRBD1 as a possible D gene (6 bases). Trimming pared 7 bases from V and 2 bases from J, leaving 14 bases between. The CDR3 totals 14 residues. CDR1 and CDR2 (germline): MGHRA, YSYEKL. CDR3 residues: CASTPDRRNTEAFF. In DNA, the CDR3 is TGCGCCAGCACCCCGGACAGAAGAAACACTGAAGCTTTCTTT.

This chain uses TRBV7-9 with TRBJ2-5; a weak D match, TRBD2 (6 bases). V shed 6 bases and J shed 0 bases, with 14 bases lying between them. The CDR3 has 15 amino acids. Germline V gene data show CDR1 as SEHNR and CDR2 as FQNEAQ (reference sequence). The CDR3 DNA reads TGTGCCAGCAGGAGAACTGGAGGGTACCAAGAGACCCAGTACTTC. Residues: CASRRTGGYQETQYF.

This clonotype came up a few times. The rearrangement uses TRBV6-2 or TRBV6-3 and TRBJ2-6, with D perhaps TRBD1 or TRBD2 (5 bases each). The CDR3 spans 19 residues. The V and J ends lost 0 bases and 9 bases respectively, with 24 bases between them. Germline V gives CDR1 MNHEY, CDR2 SVGEGT. CDR3 region: CASSYSELGTGNQGNVLTF. DNA of the CDR3: TGTGCCAGCAGTTACTCAGAGTTAGGGACGGGTAACCAGGGCAACGTCCTGACTTTC.

This clonotype was picked up a small number of times. The rearrangement links TRBV4-1 to TRBJ2-5, with TRBD1 matching 9 bases. There are 16 residues in the CDR3. Germline V gives CDR1 MGHRA, CDR2 YSYEKL. J was trimmed by 4 bases and V by 1 base; bases with no gene match: 7. The CDR3 loop is CASSQVLQGAGETQYF. CDR3 coding DNA: TGCGCCAGCAGCCAAGTCTTACAGGGGGCAGGAGAGACCCAGTACTTC.

The CDR3 DNA follows: TGTGCCAGCTCACCCTGGCCCACCCAGAACACTGAAGCTTTCTTT. Residues: CASSPWPTQNTEAFF. The genes are TRBV18 and TRBJ1-1; D unclear. Germline V gives CDR1 KGHSH, CDR2 LQKENI. There are 15 residues in the CDR3. Deletions cut 3 bases from V and 1 base from J, with 12 bases between.

This clonotype was counted at least ten times. V usage is TRBV10-3 and J usage is TRBJ1-6; the D is unclear. Germline CDR1 ENHRY, CDR2 SYGVKD. The CDR3 runs 15 residues. The germline V and J ends were trimmed by 3 bases and 0 bases, with 6 bases remaining between them. CDR3 sequence: CAISDRSSYNSPLHF. The CDR3 DNA follows: TGTGCCATCAGTGATAGGAGCTCCTATAATTCACCCCTCCACTTT.

This clonotype came up a few times. This chain connects TRBV11-2 to TRBJ2-1; tentative D call: TRBD2 (5 bases). From germline, CDR1 is SGHAT and CDR2 FQNNGV. V was cut by 0 bases and J by 1 base, with 16 bases left in between. The CDR3 totals 18 residues. The CDR3 DNA reads TGTGCCAGCAGCTTAGATCCCCCTTACCGGGAATCCTACAATGAGCAGTTCTTC. Residues: CASSLDPPYRESYNEQFF.